The 32 T cell receptor beta chains presented below share a single source sample, sequenced in a study of molecular identifiers for immune sequencing clone quantification. Each CDR3 protein gets one entry after TCRdb re-called the PCR reads with MiXCR. This sample carries approximately 680,000 distinct CDR3 sequences, 25% of them seen once, and the ten largest clones take about 0.84%. The sequencing sample was made of naive CD8+ T cells from blood, with Jurkat cell RNA spiked in. Specified subset: FACS-sorted CD8+CD4-CCR7+CD45RA+ naive T cells. The receptors shown here come from a human donor in good health. Some libraries in this study had Jurkat cell RNA spiked in.

The chain combines TRBV3-1 with TRBJ2-3; 9 bases agree with TRBD1. V lost 4 bases and J lost 0; bases outside the gene matches: 5. This CDR3 has 16 amino acids. Per the germline V gene, CDR1 is LGHDT and CDR2 is YNNKEL (reference sequence). Here the CDR3 reads CASSPTTGGSTDTQYF. The CDR3 DNA sequence: TGTGCCAGCAGCCCAACGACAGGGGGTAGCACAGATACGCAGTATTTT.

In the case of this clonotype: One end of the junction is discordant with germline, which a read error may explain. CDR3 protein: CASSLYAEGDLNGQFF. The CDR3 nucleotides are TGTGCCAGCAGTTTATACGCGGAGGGGGATTTGAATGGGCAGTTCTTC. The gene calls are TRBV28 and TRBJ2-1; D could derive from TRBD1 or TRBD2 (6 bases each). This CDR3 spans 16 amino acids. Germline V gene lookup returns CDR1 MDHEN and CDR2 SYDVKM.

This clonotype was counted at least ten times. The chain is built from TRBV7-8 and TRBJ1-1; D uncertain. Trimming took off 2 bases at V and 4 bases at J, with 8 bases between the two ends. This CDR3 spans 13 amino acids. Germline-derived CDR1 and CDR2 are SGHVS and FQNEAQ. The DNA of the CDR3 is TGTGCCAGCAGCTTACAGAGAGTCACTGAAGCTTTCTTT. This gives the protein CASSLQRVTEAFF.

Concerning this clonotype: This may come from a read error, since a much larger clone is one base off. The V gene is TRBV9, the J gene TRBJ2-7; D is ambiguous. V shed 3 bases and J shed 2 bases, with 12 bases lying between them. This CDR3 spans 14 amino acids. CDR1 and CDR2 from the germline V gene are SGDLS and YYNGEE. In DNA, the CDR3 is TGTGCCAGCAGCGCCCTGGTTAGCCCCTACGAGCAGTACTTC. This codes for CASSALVSPYEQYF.

The sample holds a few counts of this clonotype. CDR3 protein: CASTATGDNEQYF. Here the CDR3 DNA reads TGTGCCAGCACCGCAACAGGGGACAACGAGCAGTACTTC. The chain uses TRBV6-5 and TRBJ2-7, with 7 bases fitting TRBD1. J gave up 5 bases and V 7 bases, and 8 bases lay outside the gene matches. Germline V gives CDR1 MNHEY, CDR2 SVGAGI. The CDR3 length is 13 residues.

The chain has TRBV18 and TRBJ2-7; D is ambiguous. Per the germline V gene, CDR1 is KGHSH and CDR2 is LQKENI. Trimming removed 3 bases from V and 4 bases from J, with 10 bases in between. The CDR3 has 13 residues. The CDR3 coding sequence is TGTGCCAGCTCACCCGGACGCCAGTACGAGCAGTACTTC. It is translated as CASSPGRQYEQYF.

At least ten counts were recorded for this clonotype. V gene TRBV7-9 combines with J gene TRBJ2-1; D unresolved. This CDR3 is built from 12 residues. The V and J ends lost 5 bases and 6 bases respectively, with 8 bases between them. Germline CDR1 is SEHNR and CDR2 is FQNEAQ (reference sequence). CDR3 amino acids: CASSPLVNEQFF. CDR3 bases: TGTGCCAGCAGCCCGCTCGTCAATGAGCAGTTCTTC.

Worth noting for this clonotype: It may be a read error: a sequence one base away is much more abundant. The CDR3 carries no conserved terminal phenylalanine or tryptophan, so it likely arises from a read error. V is TRBV24-1 and J is TRBJ2-3, with 7 bases lining up with TRBD2. There are 13 residues in the CDR3. Germline-derived CDR1 and CDR2 are KGHDR and SFDVKD. V lost 8 bases to trimming and J lost 6 bases; unmatched junction nucleotides: 7. The CDR3 loop is CATNGGSIDTQYS. CDR3 coding DNA: TGTGCCACCAATGGCGGGAGTATCGATACGCAGTATTCT.

This clonotype has just a few counts. The gene calls are TRBV12-3 or TRBV12-4 and TRBJ2-7, with 13 positions matching TRBD2. With 6 bases clipped from V and 0 bases from J, the junction kept 5 bases outside the gene matches. The CDR3 spans 16 residues. The CDR3 nucleotides are TGTGCCAGCAGCGGGACTAGCGGGGCTCGCTCCTACGAGCAGTACTTC. It translates to CASSGTSGARSYEQYF.

This clonotype was recorded at least ten times. The chain joins TRBV28 to TRBJ1-5; TRBD1 might be the D (6 bases). V shed 4 bases and J shed 5 bases, with 12 bases lying between them. The CDR3 length is 14 residues. Germline V gives CDR1 MDHEN, CDR2 SYDVKM. This CDR3 reads CASSSSDSYQPQHF. The CDR3 bases are TGTGCCAGCAGTTCCTCGGACAGCTATCAGCCCCAGCATTTT.

The V and J genes are TRBV7-9 and TRBJ2-5, with D hard to call. From germline, CDR1 is SEHNR and CDR2 FQNEAQ (reference sequence). The CDR3 contains 15 residues. Trimming removed 1 base at V and 5 bases at J, with 14 bases between. In nucleotides, the CDR3 is TGTGCCAGCAGCTTAGTTCTGACAAAGGTTGAGACCCAGTACTTC. Its protein is CASSLVLTKVETQYF. The full variable domain, completed using reference TRBV7-9 and TRBJ2-5, is DTGVSQNPRHKITKRGQNVTFRCDPISEHNRLYWYRQTLGQGPEFLTYFQNEAQLEKSRLLSDRFSAERPKGSFSTLEIQRTEQGDSAMYLCASSLVLTKVETQYFGPGTRLLVL.

This clonotype was counted only a few times. The conserved final phenylalanine or tryptophan is absent from the CDR3, which likely points to a read error. V and J are TRBV12-3 or TRBV12-4 and TRBJ2-6; tentatively, D is TRBD2 (6 bases). CDR3 size: 16 residues. Trimming stripped 4 bases from V and 6 bases from J, with 16 bases between. DNA for the CDR3: TGTGCCAGCAGTTCCTTGGGGGGATACGAGGCCAACGTCCTGACTCTC. This encodes CASSSLGGYEANVLTL.

This clonotype was detected many times. This chain connects TRBV4-1 to TRBJ1-1, with D unresolved. This CDR3 has 13 amino acids. Germline loops: CDR1 MGHRA, CDR2 YSYEKL. Trimming left V 2 bases short and J 1 base short, with 5 bases between. CDR3 sequence reads: CASSQLTNTEAFF. DNA of the CDR3: TGCGCCAGCAGCCAACTAACGAACACTGAAGCTTTCTTT.

This chain joins TRBV4-1 and TRBJ2-7; the match to TRBD2 covers 8 bases. V gave up 3 bases and J gave up 6 bases; unmatched junction bases: 10. This CDR3 spans 15 amino acids. Germline V CDR1 and CDR2: MGHRA, YSYEKL. CDR3 protein: CASSHRTSLSGEQYF. In nucleotides, the CDR3 is TGCGCCAGCAGCCACCGGACTAGCCTGAGTGGCGAGCAGTACTTC.

This clonotype turned up a few times. The chain joins TRBV20-1 to TRBJ1-1; D not resolved. Germline values: CDR1 DFQATT, CDR2 SNEGSKA (reference sequence). There are 13 residues in the CDR3. Trimming shortened V by 3 bases and J by 4 bases, and 12 bases separated the two germline ends. The CDR3: CSARSDEATEAFF. As DNA, the CDR3 is TGCAGTGCTAGGTCGGACGAGGCCACTGAAGCTTTCTTT.

Regarding this clonotype: A much larger clone is a single base away; this may be a read error. The conserved phenylalanine or tryptophan is not found at the CDR3 terminus, so this likely reflects a read error. J is TRBJ1-5 and V is TRBV6-5; D uncertain. The CDR3 contains 13 residues. Germline V gives CDR1 MNHEY, CDR2 SVGAGI. V dropped 4 bases and J dropped 3 bases, with 7 bases sitting between them. This CDR3 is CASSSDVNQPQHV. The CDR3 nucleotides read TGTGCCAGCAGTTCCGACGTCAATCAGCCCCAGCATGTT.

This clonotype was counted ten times or more. The V call is TRBV10-3, the J call TRBJ1-5; the D gene is possibly TRBD1 (5 bases). The CDR3 runs to 13 residues. V was cut by 3 bases and J by 12 bases, with 15 bases left in between. The germline V gene encodes CDR1 ENHRY and CDR2 SYGVKD. The chain's CDR3 is CAISDPGTQFQHF. The CDR3 DNA reads TGTGCCATCAGTGATCCCGGGACCCAATTCCAGCATTTT.

This clonotype was counted at least ten times. This chain uses TRBV12-3 or TRBV12-4 with TRBJ2-7; 8 bases agree with TRBD1. The CDR3 covers 14 residues. Trimming took 6 bases from V and 6 from J; bases not matched to a gene: 10. Here the CDR3 DNA reads TGTGCCAGCAGGTCCGGGACAGGAGCCCGCGAGCAGTACTTC. This codes for CASRSGTGAREQYF.

In its sample, this clonotype was seen a few times. This chain uses TRBV12-3 or TRBV12-4 with TRBJ2-3; the D is unclear. The CDR3 totals 15 residues. V lost 5 bases, J lost 2 bases, and 14 bases lay in between. Here the CDR3 DNA reads TGTGCCAGCAGTGACGTCAGGTTTCACACAGATACGCAGTATTTT. Translating it yields CASSDVRFHTDTQYF.

This clonotype was observed a few times. The genes are TRBV4-3 and TRBJ2-1, with 8 bases lining up with TRBD1. This CDR3 spans 15 amino acids. Germline trimming cut 3 bases from V and 4 bases from J; bases unmatched to any gene: 5. Germline V gene sequence: CDR1 LGHNA, CDR2 YSLEER. The CDR3 DNA reads TGCGCCAGCAGCCATGCGGGACAGGTTTACAATGAGCAGTTCTTC. Translated: CASSHAGQVYNEQFF.

Comment on this clonotype: A junction boundary mismatches the germline segment, possibly from a read error. The CDR3 DNA follows: TGCACCAGCAGCCAAGATATGGGGAGCTCCTACGAGCGGTACTTC. Translation gives CTSSQDMGSSYERYF. The genes are TRBV4-3 and TRBJ2-7, with D possibly being TRBD2 (5 bases). Germline assignment: CDR1 LGHNA and CDR2 YSLEER. The CDR3 consists of 15 residues.

As regards this clonotype: Possible read error: a much larger clone is one base away. The chain employs TRBV12-3 or TRBV12-4 and TRBJ2-5, with a weak D call TRBD1 (6 bases). CDR3 length equals 14 residues. DNA of the CDR3: TGTGCCGGCAGCGCTGAACAGGGTTCCGAGACCCAGTACTTC. It specifies CAGSAEQGSETQYF.

This clonotype appeared many times. J is TRBJ2-3 and V is TRBV28; 10 bases line up with TRBD2. The J segment lost 1 base and the V segment lost 4 bases, leaving 5 bases of the junction unmatched. This CDR3 comprises 16 residues. Germline V gene data show CDR1 as MDHEN and CDR2 as SYDVKM. The CDR3 here is CASSSPTSGGTDTQYF. The DNA of the CDR3 is TGTGCCAGCAGTTCCCCTACTAGCGGGGGCACAGATACGCAGTATTTT.

Note on this clonotype: A much larger clonotype is one base distant, so this may be a read error. The chain joins TRBV6-6 to TRBJ1-1; no definite D call. The V gene's germline CDR1 is MNHNY and CDR2 SVGAGI (reference sequence). The CDR3 totals 14 residues. The CDR3 DNA is TGTGCCTGCAGTTACTCGGCAGAGAACACTGAAGCTTTCTTT. It encodes CACSYSAENTEAFF.

This rearrangement joins TRBV6-2 or TRBV6-3 to TRBJ1-3; D may be TRBD1 (5 bases). The CDR3 has 18 amino acids. CDR1 is MNHEY and CDR2 is SVGEGT in the germline V gene. V dropped 8 bases and J dropped 0 bases, with 23 bases sitting between them. As DNA, the CDR3 is TGTGCCAGCTTCGAGGATTTACTGCTGGGGGACTCTGGAAACACCATATATTTT. This codes for CASFEDLLLGDSGNTIYF.

With respect to this clonotype: A much larger clone sits a single nucleotide away, making a read error possible. The chain has TRBV27 and TRBJ1-1; D is unresolved. The V end was cut by 10 bases, the J end by 5 bases, with 17 bases between. The CDR3 spans 13 residues. Germline CDR1 and CDR2: MNHEY and SMNVEV (reference sequence). Here the CDR3 DNA reads TGTGCCAACAGCCCAACGGGGTTGACTGAAGCTTTCTTT. As protein: CANSPTGLTEAFF.

The sample holds a few counts of this clonotype. The rearrangement links TRBV3-1 to TRBJ2-2; D is possibly TRBD1 (6 bases). The germline V gene has CDR1 LGHDT and CDR2 YNNKEL (reference sequence). The CDR3 length is 18 residues. V gave up 0 bases and J gave up 5 bases, with 19 bases separating them. CDR3 loop: CASSQDVTSRGKTGELFF. CDR3 bases: TGTGCCAGCAGCCAAGATGTAACGTCCAGGGGAAAAACCGGGGAGCTGTTTTTT.

This clonotype was counted at least ten times. The chain carries TRBV7-9 and TRBJ2-7, with D uncertain. This CDR3 has 13 residues. The V gene lost 5 bases and the J gene lost 3 bases, with 11 bases spanning the gap. From germline, CDR1 is SEHNR and CDR2 FQNEAQ (reference sequence). In DNA, the CDR3 is TGTGCCAGCAGCCCAGAATACTACTACGAGCAGTACTTC. This encodes CASSPEYYYEQYF.

As regards this clonotype: Given a much more abundant clone one base away, this may be a read error. The chain couples TRBV30 to TRBJ1-1; D is undetermined. The CDR3 contains 13 residues. Per the germline V gene, CDR1 is GTSNPN and CDR2 is SVGIG (reference sequence). For the CDR3, the DNA is TGTGCCTGGAGTGTCCATCCGAACACTCAAGCTTTCTTT. This encodes CAWSVHPNTQAFF.

This rearrangement joins TRBV5-1 to TRBJ2-5, with 15 bases identical to TRBD2. The CDR3 length is 20 residues. Per the germline V gene, CDR1 is SGHRS and CDR2 is YFSETQ. J was trimmed by 1 base and V by 0 bases; bases with no gene match: 10. CDR3 protein: CASSLVGLAGGHGVQETQYF. As DNA, the CDR3 is TGCGCCAGCAGCTTGGTGGGACTAGCGGGAGGCCACGGGGTCCAAGAGACCCAGTACTTC.

With regard to this clonotype: This may arise from a read error, as a much more abundant clone is one base away. The chain combines TRBV12-3 or TRBV12-4 with TRBJ2-3, with no clear D. This CDR3 is 12 amino acids long. CDR3 sequence (DNA): TGTGACAGCGTGGGTAGCACAGATACGCAGTATTTT. Its protein product is CDSVGSTDTQYF.

About this clonotype: A much larger clonotype is one base distant, so this may be a read error. CDR3 protein: CASSLGLAGMDTRYF. In DNA form, the CDR3 reads TGTGCCAGCAGCCTAGGACTAGCGGGAATGGATACGCGGTATTTT. J is TRBJ2-3 and V is TRBV5-8, with TRBD2 identical over 12 bases. The CDR3 has 15 amino acids. CDR1 SGHTS and CDR2 YDEGEE come from the germline V gene.